The subject of this entry is one T cell receptor (beta chain). Original analysis: From reference gene primer amplification, estimates of nucleated cell counts were derived. Assay used: immunoSEQ multiplex PCR; TCRdb lists only in-frame clones, some missing. From that table come the V and J calls and clone size; the DNA was used to work out D and trimming. Among around 290,000 clones listed, more than 75% were seen once. The junction had 10 bases not matched to a gene; V was cut back by 1 base and J by 5 bases. CDR3 length: 18 amino acids. CDR1 and CDR2 (germline): MNHEY, SVGEGT. The data belong to a study of blood T cell repertoires in COVID-19. For the study at large: Samples of COVID-19 (acute and convalescent) were obtained from the United States, Italy and Spain. In each case, the material was cDNA or gDNA derived from T cells, B-cell-depleted T cells, or PBMCs.

The receptor was derived from a woman aged 50 to 60 who had recovered from COVID-19. Sequences were obtained from peripheral blood. J is TRBJ2-3 and V is TRBV6-2 or TRBV6-3; TRBD2 aligns across 12 bases. Here the CDR3 DNA reads TGTGCCAGCAGTTACTGGACTAGCGGGATGGTTGTGGAAGATACGCAGTATTTT. Translation gives CASSYWTSGMVVEDTQYF.